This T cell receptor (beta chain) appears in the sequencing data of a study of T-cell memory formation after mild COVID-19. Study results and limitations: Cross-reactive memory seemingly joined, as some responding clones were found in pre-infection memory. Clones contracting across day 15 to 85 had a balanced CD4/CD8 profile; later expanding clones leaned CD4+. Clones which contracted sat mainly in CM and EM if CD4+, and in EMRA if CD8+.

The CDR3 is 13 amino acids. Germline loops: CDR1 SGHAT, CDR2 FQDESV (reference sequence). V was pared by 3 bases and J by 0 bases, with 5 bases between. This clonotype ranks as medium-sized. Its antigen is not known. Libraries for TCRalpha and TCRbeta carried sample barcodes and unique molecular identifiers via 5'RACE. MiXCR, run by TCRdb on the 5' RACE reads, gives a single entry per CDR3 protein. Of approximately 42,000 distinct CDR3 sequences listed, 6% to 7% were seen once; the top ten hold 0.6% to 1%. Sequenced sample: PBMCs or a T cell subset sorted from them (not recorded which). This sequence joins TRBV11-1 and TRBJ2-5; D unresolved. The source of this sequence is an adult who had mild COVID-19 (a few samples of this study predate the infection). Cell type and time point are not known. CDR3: CASSFSYQETQYF. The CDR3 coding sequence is TGTGCCAGCAGCTTCTCGTACCAAGAGACCCAGTACTTC.